This T cell receptor (beta chain) was documented in a study of radiotherapy plus CTLA-4 blockade in lung cancer. Clones were read by immunoSEQ multiplex PCR, and TCRdb kept only the in-frame ones, dropping some. The data show approximately 67,000 clones, with approximately 80% seen just once and roughly 3.9% held by the top ten. The receptor was derived from a human donor with non-small cell lung cancer who had a partial response to radiotherapy plus ipilimumab. Source: peripheral blood, taken from a patient treated with radiotherapy plus ipilimumab.

The CDR3, as DNA: TGCGCCAGCAGCTTGGTTGGCGGGCAGGGGGGCTACGAGCAGTACTTC. Amino acid sequence: CASSLVGGQGGYEQYF. The V gene is TRBV5-1, the J gene TRBJ2-5, with a weak D call TRBD1 (7 bases). The end of the DNA is better explained by TRBJ2-7, so the J call may be wrong. The germline gives CDR1 SGHRS, CDR2 YFSETQ. The CDR3 consists of 16 residues.